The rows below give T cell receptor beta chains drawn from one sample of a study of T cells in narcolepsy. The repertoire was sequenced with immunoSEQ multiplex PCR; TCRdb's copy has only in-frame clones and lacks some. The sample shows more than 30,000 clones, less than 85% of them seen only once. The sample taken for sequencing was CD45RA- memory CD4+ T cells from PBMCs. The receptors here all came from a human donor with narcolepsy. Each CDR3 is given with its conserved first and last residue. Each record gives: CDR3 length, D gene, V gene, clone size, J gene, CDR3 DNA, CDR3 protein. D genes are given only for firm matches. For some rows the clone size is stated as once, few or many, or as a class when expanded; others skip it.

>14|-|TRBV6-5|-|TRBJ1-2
TGTGCCAGCAGCGATGGGCGTGGAGGAGAAGGCTACACCTTC
CASSDGRGGEGYTF
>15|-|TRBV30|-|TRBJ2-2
TGTGCCTGGATTCTTGGGGGCCCCAACACCGGGGAGCTGTTTTTT
CAWILGGPNTGELFF
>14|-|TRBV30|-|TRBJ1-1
TGTGCCTCAACCCCCCACGGACAGAGCGCTGAAGCTTTCTTT
CASTPHGQSAEAFF
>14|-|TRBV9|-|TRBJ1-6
TGTGCCAGCAGCCTTCATGCAACCGATTCACCCCTCCACTTT
CASSLHATDSPLHF
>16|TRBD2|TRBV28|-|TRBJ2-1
TGTGCCAGCAGTTCCCAACGACTAGCGGGGGGAAATGAGCAGTTCTTC
CASSSQRLAGGNEQFF
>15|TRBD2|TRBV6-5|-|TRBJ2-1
TGTGCCAGCAGTTCCGGGGGGGGACCACGATATGAGCAGTTCTTC
CASSSGGGPRYEQFF
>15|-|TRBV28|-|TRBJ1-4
TGTGCCAGCAGAGCGACCCCACCGGAGGACGAAAAACTGTTTTTT
CASRATPPEDEKLFF
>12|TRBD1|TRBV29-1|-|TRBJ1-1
TGCAGCGTTGAATCAGGGGGAGATGAAGCTTTCTTT
CSVESGGDEAFF
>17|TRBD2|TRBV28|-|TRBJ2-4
TGTGCCAGCAGTTTCTCAAGCGGGGGGGCGACCAAAAACATTCAGTACTTC
CASSFSSGGATKNIQYF
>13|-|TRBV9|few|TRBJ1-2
TGTGCCAGCAGCGTAGGGCAGGGTGTAGCCTACACCTTC
CASSVGQGVAYTF
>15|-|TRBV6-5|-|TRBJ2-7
TGTGCCAGCAGTTCCCCTAAGAAGGGCACCTACGAGCAGTACTTC
CASSSPKKGTYEQYF
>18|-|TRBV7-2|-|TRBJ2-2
TGTGCCAGCAGCTTACAGGCCGCGGCAGGGCGCTACACCGGGGAGCTGTTTTTT
CASSLQAAAGRYTGELFF
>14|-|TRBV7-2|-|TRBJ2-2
TGTGCCAGCAGCTTGTTCAGGGGCTCGGAGGAGCGGTTTTTT
CASSLFRGSEERFF
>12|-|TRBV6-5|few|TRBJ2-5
TGTGCCAGCAGGACGAGGAGAGAGACCCAGTACTTC
CASRTRRETQYF
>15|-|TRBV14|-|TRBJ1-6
TGTGCCAGCAGCTCTCGGACACATTATAATTCACCCCTCCACTTT
CASSSRTHYNSPLHF
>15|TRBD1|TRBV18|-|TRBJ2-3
TGTGCCAGCTCACCGGGGACAGGGATTTCAGATACGCAGTATTTT
CASSPGTGISDTQYF
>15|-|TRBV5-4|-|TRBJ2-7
TGTGCCAGCAGCTTGGAAGCTAGTCTTTCCTACGAGCAGTACTTC
CASSLEASLSYEQYF
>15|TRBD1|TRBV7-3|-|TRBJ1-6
TGTGCCAGCAGCTCCGGGACAGGGTTCGGTTCACCCCTCCACTTT
CASSSGTGFGSPLHF
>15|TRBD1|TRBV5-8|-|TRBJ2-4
TGTGCCAGCAGCTTTGGGACAGGGTCGAAAAACATTCAGTACTTC
CASSFGTGSKNIQYF
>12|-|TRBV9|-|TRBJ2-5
TGTGCCAGCAGCGCGGATAGGGAGACCCAGTACTTC
CASSADRETQYF
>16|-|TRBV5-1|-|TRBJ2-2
TGCGCCAGCAGCTTGGTTCCGGGGGCCAACACCGGGGAGCTGTTTTTT
CASSLVPGANTGELFF
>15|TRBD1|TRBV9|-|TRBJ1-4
TGTGCCAGCAGCACCGGACAGGGGATGGGTGAAAAACTGTTTTTT
CASSTGQGMGEKLFF
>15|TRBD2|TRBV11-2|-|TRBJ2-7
TGTGCCAGCAGTAGGAGCGGGGGGGCGACATACGAGCAGTACTTC
CASSRSGGATYEQYF
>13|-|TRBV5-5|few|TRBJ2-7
TGTGCCAGCAGCTTGCAACAGGGTTACGAGCAGTACTTC
CASSLQQGYEQYF
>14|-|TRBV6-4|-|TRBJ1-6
TGTGCCAGCAGCGATAACGGGCATAATTCACCCCTCCACTTT
CASSDNGHNSPLHF
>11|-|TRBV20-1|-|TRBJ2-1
TGCAGTGCGCCCCTAGAGGTTGAGCAGTTCTTC
CSAPLEVEQFF
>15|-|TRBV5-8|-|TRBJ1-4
TGTGCCAGCAGCTTGGCAGGGGCGGGTAATGAAAAACTGTTTTTT
CASSLAGAGNEKLFF
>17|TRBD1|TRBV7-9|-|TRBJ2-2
TGTGCCAGCAGCTTAGCGATGGGGACAGAGAACACCGGGGAGCTGTTTTTT
CASSLAMGTENTGELFF
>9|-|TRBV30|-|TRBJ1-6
TGTAGGGGGGTTTCACCCCTCCACTTT
CRGVSPLHF
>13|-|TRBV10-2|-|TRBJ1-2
TGCGCCAGCAGTGAGTCGACAGAGTATGGCTACACCTTC
CASSESTEYGYTF
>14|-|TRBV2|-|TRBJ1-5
TGTGCCAGCAGTGAGGGTAGGAGCAATCAGCCCCAGCATTTT
CASSEGRSNQPQHF
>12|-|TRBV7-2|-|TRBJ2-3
TGTGCCAGCAGCCCAAACAGTGGTACGCAGTATTTT
CASSPNSGTQYF
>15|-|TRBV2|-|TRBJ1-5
TGTGCCAGCAGTGTCCGCGGGGGTGTCAGTCAGCCCCAGCATTTT
CASSVRGGVSQPQHF
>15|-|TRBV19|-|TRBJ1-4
TGTGCCAGTAGTAGGCAGGGCGAGGCTAATGAAAAACTGTTTTTT
CASSRQGEANEKLFF
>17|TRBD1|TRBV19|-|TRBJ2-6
TGTGCCAGTAGTGAGGGGGCTTTTGACTCTGGGGCCAACGTCCTGACTTTC
CASSEGAFDSGANVLTF
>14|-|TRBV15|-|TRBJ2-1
TGTGCCACCAGCAGTTCCCCGGGAATAAAGGAGCAGTTCTTC
CATSSSPGIKEQFF
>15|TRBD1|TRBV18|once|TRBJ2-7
TGTGCCAGCTCGAGCGCTAGGGGGCGGATTGACGAGCAGTACTTC
CASSSARGRIDEQYF
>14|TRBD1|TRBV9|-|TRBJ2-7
TGTGCCAGCAGCCCCTGGACAGGGGCAGGCGAGCAGTACTTC
CASSPWTGAGEQYF
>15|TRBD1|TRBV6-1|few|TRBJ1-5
TGTGCCAGCAGTGAAGCGGGACAGCAGAATCAGCCCCAGCATTTT
CASSEAGQQNQPQHF
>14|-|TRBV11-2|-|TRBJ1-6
TGTGCCAGCAGCCATGGACAGCATAATTCACCCCTCCACTTT
CASSHGQHNSPLHF
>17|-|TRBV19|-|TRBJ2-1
TGTGCCAGTAGTCTAGAGACGGGCCCCTGGCGTGGGGGTGAGCAGTTCTTC
CASSLETGPWRGGEQFF
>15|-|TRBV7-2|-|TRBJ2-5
TGTGCCAGCAGCGAGGCGGGGGCCCCTCAAGAGACCCAGTACTTC
CASSEAGAPQETQYF
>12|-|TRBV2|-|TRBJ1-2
TGTGCCAGCTCCGCGGAGAGAGAGGGCTACACCTTC
CASSAEREGYTF
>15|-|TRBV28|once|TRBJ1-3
TGTGCCAGCAGTCCTGACGGGCGCTCTGGAAACACCATATATTTT
CASSPDGRSGNTIYF